The following is a T cell receptor beta chain sequence with its context. The antigen remains unidentified. Each of the TCR libraries took 3,000 to 4,000 ng of total RNA. Making cDNA involved eight separate reactions per sample. UMIs incorporating a 6-nucleotide sample barcode were appended by means of template switching. No DNA is given; TCRdb re-called the 5' RACE reads and lists each CDR3 protein once. The ten most abundant clones cover around 2.4% of a sample with around 380,000 distinct CDR3 sequences. The data derive from a study of monozygotic twins with inflammatory bowel disease. Regarding the study as a whole: Versus healthy twins, IBD patients showed fewer clonotypes shared with others, especially with disease activity.

The germline CDR1 and CDR2 sequences are DFQATT and SNEGSKA (reference sequence). The CDR3 loop spans 15 amino acids. The sample was blood. The chain uses TRBV20-1 and TRBJ2-5; TCRdb picks TRBD2, but there is no DNA to check that call. The receptor comes from a human donor with ulcerative colitis or Crohn's disease, or a healthy co-twin of an affected twin (not recorded which). CDR3 sequence reads: CSASGTSGSGETQYF.